Below are 20 T cell receptor beta chains sequenced from a single sample in a study of blood T cells in healthy people across ages. A second about 6 to 11 cycle PCR used barcoded and J-beta primers. TCRdb reprocessed the 5' RACE reads with MiXCR, giving one entry per CDR3 protein. There are fewer than 600,000 distinct CDR3 sequences in the sample; roughly a quarter occur only once, and approximately 3.5% lies in the top ten. The data also belong to a second study, concerning T cells of mothers and their children.

Material: blood. These receptors were obtained from a boy aged 2 to 9 in good health.

DNA of the CDR3: TGTGCCAGCAGAATGGAGGGCCACGACGAGCAGTACTTC. This encodes CASRMEGHDEQYF. This chain uses TRBV2 with TRBJ2-7, with D maybe TRBD2 (6 bases). This CDR3 is 13 amino acids long. The ends were cut back, 6 bases at V and 5 bases at J, with 14 bases in the middle. The germline CDR1 and CDR2 sequences are SNHLY and FYNNEI. The full variable domain, rest sourced from reference TRBV2 and TRBJ2-7, is EPEVTQTPSHQVTQMGQEVILRCVPISNHLYFYWYRQILGQKVEFLVSFYNNEISEKSEIFDDQFSVERPDGSNFTLKIRSTKLEDSAMYFCASRMEGHDEQYFGPGTRLTVT.

This chain joins TRBV20-1 and TRBJ1-4, with D unclear. Germline-derived CDR1 and CDR2 are DFQATT and SNEGSKA (reference sequence). This CDR3 comprises 12 residues. Trimming shortened V by 2 bases and J by 8 bases, and 9 bases separated the two germline ends. The CDR3 spells CSARSDTEKLFF. CDR3 DNA sequence: TGCAGTGCTAGATCGGATACGGAAAAACTGTTTTTT.

The chain uses TRBV20-1 and TRBJ1-1; unclear D gene. The CDR3 contains 13 residues. Per the germline V gene, CDR1 is DFQATT and CDR2 is SNEGSKA (reference sequence). V lost 1 base, J lost 5 bases, and 11 bases lay in between. The CDR3 sequence is CSARARRDTEAFF. CDR3 coding DNA: TGCAGTGCTAGAGCAAGGAGGGATACTGAAGCTTTCTTT.

This chain's CDR3 is CASSLARDRGLAFF. The DNA of the CDR3 is TGTGCCAGCAGCTTAGCGCGGGACAGGGGGCTGGCTTTCTTT. The J gene is TRBJ1-1, the V gene TRBV7-2, with 12 bases aligning to TRBD1. Germline CDR1 is SGHTA and CDR2 is FQGNSA. Trimming took 0 bases from V and 11 from J; bases not matched to a gene: 4. The CDR3 contains 14 residues.

The chain links TRBV20-1 to TRBJ2-2; D unclear. This CDR3 is built from 15 residues. The germline V gene encodes CDR1 DFQATT and CDR2 SNEGSKA (reference sequence). Trimming took off 3 bases at V and 0 bases at J, with 11 bases between the two ends. The CDR3 reads CSASPLTANTGELFF. CDR3 nucleotides: TGCAGTGCTAGTCCCCTCACGGCGAACACCGGGGAGCTGTTTTTT.

The V gene is TRBV7-9, the J gene TRBJ2-1; D not certain. Germline CDR1 is SEHNR and CDR2 is FQNEAQ (reference sequence). CDR3 size: 15 residues. Trimming shortened V by 3 bases and J by 4 bases, and 13 bases separated the two germline ends. In nucleotides, the CDR3 is TGTGCCAGCAGCTTCCTCCCCAGATCGTACAATGAGCAGTTCTTC. It encodes CASSFLPRSYNEQFF.

This clonotype has just a few counts. The chain joins TRBV12-3 or TRBV12-4 to TRBJ2-5, with D uncertain. Trimming cost V 3 bases and J 6 bases, with 8 bases left between them. This CDR3 comprises 12 residues. The CDR3 DNA follows: TGTGCCAGCAGTTTCTCTGCCCAGACCCAGTACTTC. Its translation: CASSFSAQTQYF.

The J gene is TRBJ2-7, the V gene TRBV11-2; 8 nucleotides agree with TRBD2. CDR1 is SGHAT, CDR2 FQNNGV, per germline. This CDR3 contains 15 residues. V trimming: 2 bases; J trimming: 3 bases; junction bases outside the gene matches: 6. For the CDR3, the DNA is TGTGCCAGCAGCTTAAGCGGGAGCGGGTTCTACGAGCAGTACTTC. It encodes CASSLSGSGFYEQYF.

This clonotype was seen a few times. V is TRBV10-3 and J is TRBJ1-5; no clear D gene. Trimming took 0 bases from V and 3 from J, leaving 15 bases between them. Germline assignment: CDR1 ENHRY and CDR2 SYGVKD. The CDR3 sequence is 17 residues long. CDR3 protein: CAISESFKGGLNQPQHF. DNA of the CDR3: TGTGCCATCAGTGAGTCCTTTAAAGGAGGGCTCAATCAGCCCCAGCATTTT.

In this sample, this clonotype turned up a few times. This sequence joins TRBV3-1 and TRBJ2-7; TRBD1 is a possible D gene (6 bases). The germline CDR1 and CDR2 sequences are LGHDT and YNNKEL (reference sequence). The V gene lost 3 bases and the J gene lost 1 base, with 13 bases spanning the gap. The CDR3 covers 15 residues. The CDR3 nucleotides are TGTGCCAGCAGCCAGGGCAGGGGTTCATCCTACGAGCAGTACTTC. Its translation: CASSQGRGSSYEQYF.

The count of this clonotype is one. V is TRBV6-6 and J is TRBJ2-5; tentative D call: TRBD2 (5 bases). Gene TRBJ2-1 matches the end of the DNA better, so the J call may be wrong. Germline CDR1 MNHNY, CDR2 SVGAGI (reference sequence). The CDR3 has 15 residues. CDR3 loop: CASSFPSTAYNEQFF. Here the CDR3 DNA reads TGTGCCAGCAGTTTCCCTAGCACCGCCTACAATGAGCAGTTCTTC.

Remarks on this clonotype: Germline and junction disagree at one end, which may indicate a read error. The chain uses TRBV6-5 and TRBJ2-4; the match to TRBD1 covers 8 bases. The germline CDR1 and CDR2 sequences are MNHEY and SVGAGI. The CDR3 spans 21 residues. In DNA form, the CDR3 reads TGTGCCTGCAGTTACTCGACGTCCCCGGACAGGGCCCCTGACCCTCAAAACATTCAGTACTTC. This encodes CACSYSTSPDRAPDPQNIQYF.

This chain joins TRBV20-1 and TRBJ2-5, with D hard to call. The J call may be faulty, since TRBJ2-1 better matches the DNA end. This CDR3 is built from 12 residues. Germline V gene data show CDR1 as DFQATT and CDR2 as SNEGSKA (reference sequence). The CDR3 loop is CSARASALEQFF. CDR3 nucleotide sequence: TGCAGTGCTAGAGCGTCCGCGTTGGAGCAGTTCTTC.

This clonotype occurred a few times. As DNA, the CDR3 is TGTGCCAGCAGCCACGGTAGAGGGGCCTCCTACAATGAGCAGTTCTTC. Translating it yields CASSHGRGASYNEQFF. The gene calls are TRBV28 and TRBJ2-1; D may be TRBD1 or TRBD2 (5 bases each). The CDR3 is 16 residues long. The V and J ends lost 6 bases and 0 bases respectively, with 15 bases between them. Germline V CDR1 and CDR2: MDHEN, SYDVKM.

The chain uses TRBV2 and TRBJ2-1, with TRBD1 identical over 8 bases. The J call is doubtful: the DNA matches TRBJ2-7 better. The CDR3 extends over 13 amino acids. In germline, CDR1 is SNHLY, CDR2 FYNNEI. The CDR3 DNA reads as TGTGCCACCACGGGGGACAGGCACCACGAGCAGTACTTC. It codes for CATTGDRHHEQYF.

This clonotype was picked up a small number of times. This chain links TRBV15 with TRBJ2-1; 9 bases fit TRBD1. Germline V lookup: CDR1 LNHNV, CDR2 YYDKDF (reference sequence). The CDR3 runs 16 residues. The V and J ends lost 1 base and 10 bases, in that order; junction bases with no gene match: 11. CDR3 protein: CATSRVGLRGTGEQFF. The CDR3 DNA is TGTGCCACCAGCAGAGTTGGTTTGCGGGGGACAGGGGAGCAGTTCTTC.

This clonotype has ten or more counts. The rearrangement joins TRBV6-5 to TRBJ2-5; TRBD2 agrees at 10 bases. The CDR3 is made up of 14 amino acids. V lost 5 bases, J lost 1 base, and 1 base stayed unmatched. Germline lookup yields CDR1 MNHEY and CDR2 SVGAGI. CDR3 in amino acids: CASSLAGVQETQYF. In nucleotides, the CDR3 is TGTGCCAGCAGTCTAGCGGGAGTCCAAGAGACCCAGTACTTC.

This chain connects TRBV30 to TRBJ2-1, with D uncertain. TRBJ2-7 matches the DNA end more closely, so the J call is doubtful. This CDR3 is 13 amino acids long. The germline CDR1 and CDR2 sequences are GTSNPN and SVGIG (reference sequence). CDR3 sequence (DNA): TGTGCCTGGAGTCATGGAAATCCCTACGAGCAGTACTTC. It yields the protein CAWSHGNPYEQYF.

This clonotype was counted a few times. The gene calls are TRBV3-1 and TRBJ2-5; either TRBD1 or TRBD2 may fit D (6 bases each). V was shortened by 3 bases and J by 5 bases, with 10 bases between the two germline ends. Looked up from germline, CDR1 is LGHDT and CDR2 is YNNKEL (reference sequence). The CDR3 is 13 residues long. The CDR3 sequence is CASSQGGLETQYF. Written as DNA, the CDR3 is TGTGCCAGCAGCCAGGGGGGCCTCGAGACCCAGTACTTC.

Only a few counts were recorded for this clonotype. The chain joins TRBV20-1 to TRBJ2-1; TRBD2 matches at 8 bases. Germline-derived CDR1 and CDR2 are DFQATT and SNEGSKA (reference sequence). This CDR3 is built from 15 residues. V shed 5 bases and J 7 bases; nucleotides not matched to a gene: 13. The CDR3, as DNA: TGCAGTGCTTTCCCCCGGGCGGGAGGCGGGAATGAGCAGTTCTTC. Protein: CSAFPRAGGGNEQFF.